This TCR beta chain was captured by sequencing in a study of cytotoxic CD8 clonotypes in ibrutinib-treated CLL. Across the study: There were, on average, around 260,000 productive templates and about 85,000 productive rearrangements per sample. Findings and caveats of the study: Clonality showed a rise at ibrutinib response that reversed toward baseline at progression.

As regards this clone: Its antigen is not identified. The sample has other DNA sequences that encode this CDR3 too.

The length of the CDR3 is 14 residues. V shed 1 base and J 3 bases; nucleotides not matched to a gene: 1. CDR1 is SGHDT, CDR2 YYEEEE, per germline. Here immunoSEQ multiplex PCR was the method, and the copy in TCRdb shows in-frame clones only, minus some. The sample includes fewer than 150,000 clones, approximately 80% seen only once; the top ten take 3% to 4%. This material consisted of PBMCs, taken after 24 months of ibrutinib treatment. The clonotype was recovered from a human donor with chronic lymphocytic leukemia. The gene calls are TRBV5-6 and TRBJ2-1; 7 bases are a match to TRBD1. CDR3 sequence: CASSLTGVYNEQFF. As DNA, the CDR3 is TGTGCCAGCAGCTTGACAGGGGTCTACAATGAGCAGTTCTTC. The full variable domain, in which reference TRBV5-6 and TRBJ2-1 provide the parts outside the CDR3, is DAGVTQSPTHLIKTRGQQVTLRCSPKSGHDTVSWYQQALGQGPQFIFQYYEEEERQRGNFPDRFSGHQFPNYSSELNVNALLLGDSALYLCASSLTGVYNEQFFGPGTRLTVL.